The sequence of this T cell receptor beta chain was determined in a study of regulatory T cells in long-lasting Graves disease. Study results and caveats: Those with persistent Graves' had less TCR diversity than newly diagnosed patients. Newly diagnosed disease favored TRBV20-1 and TRBJ2-1 over persistent disease. Not thyroid tissue but only peripheral blood was studied.

CDR3 regions were amplified by Arm-PCR using iRepertoire HTBI primers to build TCR beta libraries. TCRdb ran MiXCR on the multiplex PCR reads and lists one entry per CDR3 protein. The sample gives over 350,000 distinct CDR3 sequences, over 12% of which show up once; around 7.6% is in the top ten. Per germline, CDR1 DFQATT and CDR2 SNEGSKA (reference sequence). The CDR3 is 15 residues long. The J segment lost 8 bases and the V segment lost 1 base, leaving 7 bases of the junction unmatched. Of note for this clonotype: The antigen remains unidentified.

Time point meaning: newly diagnosed GD, antithyroid drugs for less than 3 months. Isolated PBMC RNA provided the starting material for the TCR library. These same records also appear under a second study, on T cells in Graves' hyperthyroidism and ophthalmopathy. That work adds: The TCR CDR3 was amplified in a first-round RT-PCR using the HTBI primer set.

The sequence was collected from a woman between 40 and 55 years old with Graves disease. The V gene is TRBV20-1, the J gene TRBJ2-1, with 11 bases that match TRBD2. The sample was peripheral blood mononuclear cells (PBMCs), taken at new diagnosis, from a patient treated with antithyroid drugs. The CDR3 region has the DNA TGCAGTGCTAGAGTGTTGCTAGCGGGAGGTGATGAGCAGTTCTTC. Amino acids: CSARVLLAGGDEQFF.